This paragraph covers one T cell receptor beta chain sequence. The data were obtained in a study of CD8 T cells in Susac syndrome. RNA amounts of roughly 0.45 to 1 ug underwent reverse transcription with random hexamers. Amplification of TCR beta CDR3 spanned 54 Vbeta and 13 Jbeta via immunoSEQ multiplex PCR. Each CDR3 protein gets one entry after TCRdb re-called the immunoSEQ multiplex PCR reads with MiXCR. In the table there are about 210,000 distinct CDR3 sequences, about 96% of which are singletons. V was clipped by 5 bases and J by 6 bases, with 10 bases between them. The CDR3 extends over 12 amino acids. The germline CDR1 and CDR2 sequences are LNHDA and SQIVND (reference sequence).

This sequence was found in a human donor with multiple sclerosis. The chain carries TRBV19 and TRBJ1-2; D perhaps matches TRBD1 (5 bases). The sample comprised CD4+ T cells from PBMCs. The CDR3 protein is CASSPKGHGYTF. Written as DNA, the CDR3 is TGTGCCAGTAGTCCTAAGGGGCATGGCTACACCTTC.